Given below is one TCR beta chain in context. Its antigen has not been determined. Per-nucleotide qualities are absent, and no much larger clonotype sits a single base away. The run used an Illumina NovaSeq 6000. TCRalpha and TCRbeta cDNA libraries were built by 5'RACE with constant-segment primers, adding sample barcodes and unique molecular identifiers. Trizol reagent was used to extract RNA from every sample. Libraries were amplified in two PCR steps, with a second sample barcode and Illumina TruSeq adapters added in the second step. Libraries were sequenced on an Illumina NovaSeq with 2 x 150 bp paired-end reads. In the original analysis: With migec v1.2.7, reads were demultiplexed and then collapsed into UMI-guided consensus sequences. Using mixcr v2.1.11, the UMI consensuses were aligned to TRA and TRB V and J templates and assembled into clonotypes. A clonotype was counted as expanded or contracted only when both edgeR and NoisET called the clonotype significant, with the noise models trained on biological replicates. edgeR calls used a false discovery rate-adjusted p below 0.01 and a log2 fold-change threshold of 1. As an exploratory analysis of dynamics, max-normalized trajectories of the 1000 most abundant clonotypes were examined with PCA combined with hierarchical clustering. The CD4 or CD8 phenotype of responding clones was assigned using the separately sequenced CD4+ and CD8+ repertoires. Clones were called with MiXCR by TCRdb after fastp trimmed the public reads at Q25, and only in-frame beta chains were retained. Identical CDR3 protein sequences are pooled into one entry, listed with their most common genes and DNA. These V and J calls rely on TCRdb rather than the paper's analysis. The sample contains under 550,000 distinct CDR3 sequences, about 20% of them found a single time. The top ten constitute roughly an eighth of the sample.

The sample comes from a study of T-cell memory formation after mild COVID-19 (dated by TCRdb to about 2021). Turning to the overall study: TCR sequence clusters from the two donors were largely donor specific. Two young, previously healthy adult volunteers made up the cohort, one male and one female. In a couple of donors, T-cell clones that expanded and contracted after mild COVID-19 were tracked by sequencing TCRalpha and TCRbeta repertoires over time.

Broad study findings and their caveats: Contracting CD4+ clones were found mainly in CM and EM memory subsets, while CD8+ clones were enriched in EMRA. From day 15 to 85, contracting clones showed balanced CD4/CD8 phenotypes, whereas a second wave of clones that expanded from day 15 to 37 leaned towards CD4+. Some responding clones were detected in pre-infection memory, suggesting pre-existing cross-reactive memory T cells joined the SARS-CoV-2 response. Only two mild cases were covered in the study, and larger cohorts including severe cases with pre-infection samples were considered necessary. SARS-CoV-2 specificity of the second-wave clones peaking on day 37 was not confirmed.

Ficoll-Paque density gradient centrifugation was the method used to isolate PBMCs. The clonotype was recovered from an adult woman who had mild COVID-19 (a few samples of this study predate the infection). The sample titles of this study are shuffled in the database, so cell type and time point are left out; the donor was told from shared clones. The sample taken for sequencing was PBMCs or a T cell subset sorted from them (not recorded which).

For the CDR3, the sequence is CAISVGGDEQFF. The bases read TGTGCCATCAGTGTAGGAGGGGATGAGCAGTTCTTC. The V and J segments used are TRBV10-3 and TRBJ2-1; the D region possibly corresponds to TRBD2 (6 bases align). The CDR3 measures 12 amino acids from cysteine to phenylalanine. Only the CDR3 portion is preserved as DNA: 36 bases, with reading frame beginning at the first base. Looking up the germline V gene yields CDR1 ENHRY and CDR2 SYGVKD. A distance of 9 bases separates the germline ends of V and J, which lose 4 bases and 8 bases respectively.